Shown below are 6 T cell receptor beta chains from a single sample sequenced in a study of T cell responses to AZD1222 COVID-19 vaccine. Clones were read by immunoSEQ multiplex PCR, and TCRdb kept only the in-frame ones, dropping some. The sample gives about 160,000 clones, approximately 90% of which show up once; 5.1% is in the top ten. The material sequenced was peripheral blood, taken on day 0 of AZD1222 vaccination. The receptor source for this set is an adult in good health.

The chain joins TRBV11-2 to TRBJ2-7; a weak D match, TRBD2 (5 bases). This CDR3 spans 16 amino acids. V lost 0 bases, J lost 4 bases, and 16 bases lay in between. Germline V lookup: CDR1 SGHAT, CDR2 FQNNGV. CDR3 loop: CASSLDSGGGMYEQYF. The CDR3 nucleotides read TGTGCCAGCAGCTTAGATTCTGGAGGTGGGATGTACGAGCAGTACTTC.

The rearrangement joins TRBV7-2 to TRBJ1-2, with TRBD1 matching over 8 bases. V trimming: 4 bases; J trimming: 8 bases; junction bases outside the gene matches: 12. Germline V lookup: CDR1 SGHTA, CDR2 FQGNSA. The CDR3 spans 15 residues. The CDR3 nucleotides read TGTGCCAGCAGCTCCCGAGTCGCAGGGGGCTGGGGCTACACCTTC. Protein sequence: CASSSRVAGGWGYTF.

This chain joins TRBV10-3 and TRBJ1-3, with 9 bases that match TRBD1. Germline V gene sequence: CDR1 ENHRY, CDR2 SYGVKD. J lost 1 base, V lost 3 bases, and 7 bases had no gene match. The CDR3 contains 17 residues. The CDR3 reads CAISDSSGTGSGNTIYF. In DNA, the CDR3 is TGTGCCATCAGTGACTCCTCCGGGACAGGGTCTGGAAACACCATATATTTT.

J is TRBJ1-3 and V is TRBV19, with 9 bases matching TRBD1. The CDR3 runs to 19 residues. With 7 bases clipped from V and 0 bases from J, the junction kept 16 bases outside the gene matches. Looked up from germline, CDR1 is LNHDA and CDR2 is SQIVND (reference sequence). The CDR3 coding sequence is TGTGCCAGTACGCGAAACCGGCTCACAGGGGGCTCCTCTGGAAACACCATATATTTT. It yields the protein CASTRNRLTGGSSGNTIYF. The full variable domain, completed using reference TRBV19 and TRBJ1-3, is DGGITQSPKYLFRKEGQNVTLSCEQNLNHDAMYWYRQDPGQGLRLIYYSQIVNDFQKGDIAEGYSVSREKKESFPLTVTSAQKNPTAFYLCASTRNRLTGGSSGNTIYFGEGSWLTVV.

V is TRBV18 and J is TRBJ1-5; D is uncertain. This CDR3 is built from 16 residues. CDR1 KGHSH and CDR2 LQKENI come from the germline V gene. The ends were cut back, 3 bases at V and 4 bases at J, with 16 bases in the middle. CDR3 sequence reads: CASSPASMRKNQPQHF. In DNA form, the CDR3 reads TGTGCCAGCTCACCTGCTAGTATGAGGAAAAATCAGCCCCAGCATTTT.

J is TRBJ2-1 and V is TRBV7-3; 13 bases map to TRBD2. CDR3 size: 17 residues. J lost 6 bases, V lost 5 bases, and 10 bases had no gene match. Germline V gene data show CDR1 as SGHTA and CDR2 as FQGTGA. CDR3 residues: CASSDTSGRAIPNEQFF. In DNA, the CDR3 is TGTGCCAGCAGCGACACTAGCGGGAGGGCGATACCCAATGAGCAGTTCTTC. The full variable domain, completed using reference TRBV7-3 and TRBJ2-1, is GAGVSQTPSNKVTEKGKYVELRCDPISGHTALYWYRQSLGQGPEFLIYFQGTGAADDSGLPNDRFFAVRPEGSVSTLKIQRTERGDSAVYLCASSDTSGRAIPNEQFFGPGTRLTVL.